One and the same sample provided the 3 T cell receptor beta chains below, sequenced in a study of blood T cell repertoires in COVID-19. Clones were sequenced by immunoSEQ multiplex PCR, and TCRdb holds only the in-frame ones, with some missing. The top ten hold roughly 4.9% of the sample, which has around 200,000 clones, roughly 80% seen once. Sequencing was done on a sample of peripheral blood. The receptors were sampled from a human donor in a cohort sampled during active COVID-19.

The CDR3 DNA reads as TGTGCCAGCAGCCCCGGGACAGCCTACGAGCAGTACTTC. Encoded protein: CASSPGTAYEQYF. The chain couples TRBV5-4 to TRBJ2-7, with 7 bases fitting TRBD1. Germline loops: CDR1 SGHNT, CDR2 YYREEE (reference sequence). Trimming cost V 4 bases and J 2 bases; bases outside gene matches: 3. This CDR3 is built from 13 residues.

The CDR3 DNA is TGTGCCAGCAGCCCGGGACTAGGCTACAATGAGCAGTTCTTC. Amino acids: CASSPGLGYNEQFF. The gene calls are TRBV9 and TRBJ2-1, with 8 nucleotides matching TRBD2. Germline V gives CDR1 SGDLS, CDR2 YYNGEE. Germline trimming cut 4 bases from V and 3 bases from J; bases unmatched to any gene: 3. CDR3 length: 14 amino acids. The whole variable domain, filled in from reference TRBV9 and TRBJ2-1, reads DSGVTQTPKHLITATGQRVTLRCSPRSGDLSVYWYQQSLDQGLQFLIQYYNGEERAKGNILERFSAQQFPDLHSELNLSSLELGDSALYFCASSPGLGYNEQFFGPGTRLTVL.

This chain uses TRBV18 with TRBJ2-2; D perhaps matches TRBD2 (6 bases). The CDR3 runs 16 residues. CDR1 KGHSH and CDR2 LQKENI come from the germline V gene. V was pared by 3 bases and J by 0 bases, with 11 bases between. The CDR3 sequence: CASSPSGGTNTGELFF. CDR3 DNA sequence: TGTGCCAGCTCACCTAGCGGAGGTACGAACACCGGGGAGCTGTTTTTT.